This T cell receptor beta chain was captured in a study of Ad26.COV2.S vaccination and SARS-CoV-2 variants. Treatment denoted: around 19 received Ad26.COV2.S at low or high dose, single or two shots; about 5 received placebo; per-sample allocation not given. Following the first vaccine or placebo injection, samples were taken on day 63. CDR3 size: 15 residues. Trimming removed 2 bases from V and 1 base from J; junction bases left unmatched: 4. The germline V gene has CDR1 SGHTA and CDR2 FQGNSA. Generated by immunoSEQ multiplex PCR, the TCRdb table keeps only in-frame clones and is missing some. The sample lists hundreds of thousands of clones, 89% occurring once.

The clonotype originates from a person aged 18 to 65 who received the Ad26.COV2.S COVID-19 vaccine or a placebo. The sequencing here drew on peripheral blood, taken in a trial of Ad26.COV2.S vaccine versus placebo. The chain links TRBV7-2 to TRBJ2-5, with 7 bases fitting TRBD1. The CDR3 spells CASSLLGTAQETQYF. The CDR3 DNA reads TGTGCCAGCAGCTTACTCGGGACAGCCCAAGAGACCCAGTACTTC.